One sample yielded the 3 T cell receptor beta chains listed below, sequenced in a study of PD-1 blockade in classical Hodgkin lymphoma. Each of the patients experienced relapse following autologous stem cell transplantation, and their brentuximab vedotin exposure differed. The data were produced by immunoSEQ multiplex PCR, yet TCRdb's version contains in-frame clones alone and is incomplete. This table holds about 85,000 clones, around 90% found once. Sample: peripheral blood mononuclear cells (PBMCs), taken before the second cycle of nivolumab. These receptors were taken from a human donor with classical Hodgkin lymphoma.

The V gene is TRBV5-1, the J gene TRBJ2-5, with D maybe TRBD1 (6 bases). The CDR3 runs to 15 residues. The germline V and J ends were trimmed by 0 bases and 5 bases, with 14 bases remaining between them. Per germline, CDR1 SGHRS and CDR2 YFSETQ. The chain's CDR3 is CASSLVLQGSETQYF. DNA for the CDR3: TGCGCCAGCAGCTTGGTTCTGCAGGGGTCCGAGACCCAGTACTTC.

The V call is TRBV5-1, the J call TRBJ2-4; D unresolved. The V gene's germline CDR1 is SGHRS and CDR2 YFSETQ. V lost 4 bases to trimming and J lost 8 bases, with 13 bases between them. The length of the CDR3 is 13 residues. CDR3 bases: TGCGCCAGCAGCCCGGGCCAGGCCGACATTCAGTACTTC. Translation gives CASSPGQADIQYF.

The rearrangement uses TRBV4-1 and TRBJ2-5; TRBD1 is a possible D gene (6 bases). The germline gives CDR1 MGHRA, CDR2 YSYEKL. The CDR3 sequence is 18 residues long. The V gene lost 0 bases and the J gene lost 0 bases, with 17 bases spanning the gap. The CDR3 loop is CASSQEWRTVLYQETQYF. The DNA for the CDR3 is TGCGCCAGCAGCCAAGAATGGAGGACAGTCCTGTACCAAGAGACCCAGTACTTC.